The 20 T cell receptor beta chains below come from one sample, sequenced in a study of massively parallel sequencing of T cell beta chains. TCRdb itself ran the 5' RACE reads through MiXCR, one entry per CDR3 protein. Of a few thousand distinct CDR3 sequences in the sample, approximately 35% were seen once. The sequenced sample consisted of commercial RNA from peripheral blood pooled from many donors. The receptors stem from a pool of human donors in good health; the sample was commercial RNA pooled from many donors.

J is TRBJ2-7 and V is TRBV7-6, with D uncertain. Per germline, CDR1 SGHVS and CDR2 FNYEAQ. Trimming left V 3 bases short and J 5 bases short, with 11 bases between. This CDR3 comprises 13 residues. CDR3 sequence: CASSFRHLHEQYF. CDR3 nucleotides: TGTGCCAGCAGCTTCAGACATCTTCACGAGCAGTACTTC. Combining the CDR3 with reference TRBV7-6 and TRBJ2-7 gives the whole variable domain GAGVSQSPRYKVTKRGQDVALRCDPISGHVSLYWYRQALGQGPEFLTYFNYEAQQDKSGLPNDRFSAERPEGSISTLTIQRTEQRDSAMYRCASSFRHLHEQYFGPGTRLTVT.

This rearrangement joins TRBV7-4 to TRBJ2-1; 8 bases fit TRBD2. The CDR3 is 16 residues long. Germline V lookup: CDR1 SGHVT, CDR2 SQSDAQ. V lost 1 base to trimming and J lost 2 bases; unmatched junction nucleotides: 4. This CDR3 reads CASSLVRGGPYNEQFF. In DNA form, the CDR3 reads TGTGCCAGCAGCTTAGTTCGGGGGGGACCCTACAATGAGCAGTTCTTC.

This clonotype was counted only a few times. This chain connects TRBV20-1 to TRBJ1-4; D call uncertain. There are 12 residues in the CDR3. Trimming removed 6 bases at V and 3 bases at J, with 8 bases between. Germline V gene data show CDR1 as DFQATT and CDR2 as SNEGSKA (reference sequence). The CDR3 bases are TGCAGTGCCCACTACGCTAATGAAAAACTGTTTTTT. It is translated as CSAHYANEKLFF.

This rearrangement joins TRBV5-6 to TRBJ1-1; 8 nucleotides align to TRBD1. The CDR3 length is 13 residues. J was trimmed by 6 bases and V by 4 bases; bases with no gene match: 5. The germline CDR1 and CDR2 sequences are SGHDT and YYEEEE. The CDR3 region has the DNA TGTGCCAGCAGCGGAGGACAGGGAGCTGAAGCTTTCTTT. Protein: CASSGGQGAEAFF.

This chain uses TRBV10-3 with TRBJ2-3; D unclear. The CDR3 contains 13 residues. Germline values: CDR1 ENHRY, CDR2 SYGVKD. The ends were cut back, 2 bases at V and 5 bases at J, with 8 bases in the middle. CDR3 nucleotides: TGTGCCATCAGTGAGGGGGTGGAAGATACGCAGTATTTT. This translates into CAISEGVEDTQYF.

This clonotype was seen only a few times. The chain uses TRBV5-1 and TRBJ1-1; D gene ambiguous. CDR3 length: 14 amino acids. V was cut by 2 bases and J by 1 base, with 9 bases left in between. In germline, CDR1 is SGHRS, CDR2 YFSETQ. In DNA, the CDR3 is TGCGCCAGCAGCTTAATTCCGGGGAACACTGAAGCTTTCTTT. Amino acids: CASSLIPGNTEAFF.

This clonotype was recorded a few times. The V gene is TRBV20-1, the J gene TRBJ2-3, with no clear D. CDR1 is DFQATT, CDR2 SNEGSKA, per germline (reference sequence). This CDR3 is 14 amino acids long. V gave up 3 bases and J gave up 4 bases, with 14 bases separating them. The CDR3 DNA is TGCAGTGCTAGTTACGGCGTTCAGGCAGATACGCAGTATTTT. As protein: CSASYGVQADTQYF.

This clonotype was counted a few times. The chain joins TRBV29-1 to TRBJ1-1, with a weak D call TRBD1 (6 bases). Looked up from germline, CDR1 is SQVTM and CDR2 is ANQGSEA. This CDR3 contains 11 residues. Trimming removed 6 bases from V and 4 bases from J, with 9 bases in between. The CDR3, as DNA: TGCAGCGTAACAGGGACCACTGAAGCTTTCTTT. Its translation: CSVTGTTEAFF. The full variable domain, in which reference TRBV29-1 and TRBJ1-1 provide the parts outside the CDR3, is SAVISQKPSRDICQRGTSLTIQCQVDSQVTMMFWYRQQPGQSLTLIATANQGSEATYESGFVIDKFPISRPNLTFSTLTVSNMSPEDSSIYLCSVTGTTEAFFGQGTRLTVV.

The rearrangement joins TRBV5-2 to TRBJ2-2. TRBV5-2 is given as a pseudogene. This CDR3 has 13 residues. The CDR3 DNA reads as TGTGCCAGCAACTTCGGCTGGACCGGGGAGCTGTTTTTT. This gives the protein CASNFGWTGELFF.

CDR3 region: CASRPRGPGEQFF. In nucleotides, the CDR3 is TGTGCCAGCAGGCCCAGGGGGCCTGGGGAGCAGTTCTTC. V is TRBV25-1 and J is TRBJ2-1, with 8 positions matching TRBD1. Germline V lookup: CDR1 MGHDK, CDR2 SYGVNS. V trimming: 6 bases; J trimming: 10 bases; junction bases outside the gene matches: 8. This CDR3 contains 13 residues.

This clonotype has just a few counts. This chain connects TRBV6-4 to TRBJ1-6, with D uncertain. CDR1 and CDR2 from the germline V gene are MRHNA and SNTAGT. Between the trimmed V and J ends, which lost 6 bases and 7 bases, there was a span of 16 bases. The CDR3 contains 15 residues. Here the CDR3 reads CASRPGLAGNSPLHF. In nucleotides, the CDR3 is TGTGCCAGCAGACCGGGCCTCGCGGGGAATTCACCCCTCCACTTT.

This clonotype was seen only a few times. This chain connects TRBV20-1 to TRBJ2-3; D is possibly TRBD2 (6 bases). The CDR3 runs 14 residues. V dropped 5 bases and J dropped 2 bases, with 14 bases sitting between them. Germline V gives CDR1 DFQATT, CDR2 SNEGSKA (reference sequence). The CDR3 bases are TGCAGTGCTGTACCGGGACTCAACACAGATACGCAGTATTTT. It codes for CSAVPGLNTDTQYF.

This rearrangement joins TRBV7-6 to TRBJ2-7; tentative D call: TRBD1 (6 bases). Germline assignment: CDR1 SGHVS and CDR2 FNYEAQ. The CDR3 has 13 amino acids. Trimming stripped 5 bases from V and 2 bases from J, with 10 bases between. CDR3 sequence: CASSGGQTYEQYF. CDR3 coding DNA: TGTGCCAGCAGCGGAGGACAGACCTACGAGCAGTACTTC. Drawing the rest from reference TRBV7-6 and TRBJ2-7, the complete variable domain is GAGVSQSPRYKVTKRGQDVALRCDPISGHVSLYWYRQALGQGPEFLTYFNYEAQQDKSGLPNDRFSAERPEGSISTLTIQRTEQRDSAMYRCASSGGQTYEQYFGPGTRLTVT.

The chain carries TRBV20-1 and TRBJ2-3; 11 bases map to TRBD2. The CDR3 totals 16 residues. Trimming cost V 0 bases and J 2 bases; bases outside gene matches: 4. From germline, CDR1 is DFQATT and CDR2 SNEGSKA (reference sequence). The DNA of the CDR3 is TGCAGTGCTAGAGACGAGACTAGCGGGGACACAGATACGCAGTATTTT. Protein sequence: CSARDETSGDTDTQYF.

This clonotype has a handful of counts. The J gene is TRBJ2-5, the V gene TRBV6-2 or TRBV6-3; D possibly corresponds to TRBD2 (6 bases). Looked up from germline, CDR1 is MNHEY and CDR2 is SVGEGT. CDR3 length: 13 amino acids. V shed 5 bases and J shed 5 bases, with 12 bases lying between them. As DNA, the CDR3 is TGTGCCAGCAGTCGGGACGGAGGGGAGACCCAGTACTTC. It translates to CASSRDGGETQYF.

CDR3 DNA sequence: TGTGCCAGCACCTGGGACAGTAATCAGCCCCAGCATTTT. Translated: CASTWDSNQPQHF. The chain joins TRBV6-2 or TRBV6-3 to TRBJ1-5, with 7 bases that match TRBD1. This CDR3 is 13 amino acids long. Losses at the gene ends were 7 bases for V and 4 bases for J; bases not matched to a gene: 4. CDR1 is MNHEY, CDR2 SVGEGT, per germline.

The rearrangement links TRBV12-3 or TRBV12-4 to TRBJ1-4; the match to TRBD1 covers 9 bases. V gave up 0 bases and J gave up 8 bases; unmatched junction bases: 7. CDR3 size: 16 residues. The CDR3 is CASSLANGQGSEKLFF. The CDR3 DNA follows: TGTGCCAGCAGTTTAGCGAACGGACAGGGGTCAGAAAAACTGTTTTTT.

This clonotype was seen more than once but under ten times. This chain links TRBV10-3 with TRBJ2-3; 8 positions agree with TRBD1. The junction had 4 bases not matched to a gene; V was cut back by 7 bases and J by 4 bases. The CDR3 is 13 amino acids. Germline CDR1 and CDR2: ENHRY and SYGVKD. CDR3: CAIKTGEADTQYF. The CDR3 DNA reads as TGTGCCATCAAGACAGGGGAGGCAGATACGCAGTATTTT.

The chain carries TRBV7-2 and TRBJ1-1; D not certain. CDR3 length equals 14 residues. Germline V gene data show CDR1 as SGHTA and CDR2 as FQGNSA. V lost 2 bases to trimming and J lost 2 bases, with 9 bases between them. This CDR3 is CASSLQVDNTEAFF. The CDR3 DNA reads TGTGCCAGCAGCTTACAGGTCGATAACACTGAAGCTTTCTTT. The full variable domain, in which reference TRBV7-2 and TRBJ1-1 provide the parts outside the CDR3, is GAGVSQSPSNKVTEKGKDVELRCDPISGHTALYWYRQSLGQGLEFLIYFQGNSAPDKSGLPSDRFSAERTGGSVSTLTIQRTQQEDSAVYLCASSLQVDNTEAFFGQGTRLTVV.

The chain carries TRBV9 and TRBJ2-2; a possible D gene is TRBD2 (7 bases). There are 16 residues in the CDR3. Per germline, CDR1 SGDLS and CDR2 YYNGEE. Trimming shortened V by 1 base and J by 4 bases, and 14 bases separated the two germline ends. CDR3 DNA sequence: TGTGCCAGCAGCGTATGGGGGGGGGCACGCACCGGGGAGCTGTTTTTT. Protein sequence: CASSVWGGARTGELFF.